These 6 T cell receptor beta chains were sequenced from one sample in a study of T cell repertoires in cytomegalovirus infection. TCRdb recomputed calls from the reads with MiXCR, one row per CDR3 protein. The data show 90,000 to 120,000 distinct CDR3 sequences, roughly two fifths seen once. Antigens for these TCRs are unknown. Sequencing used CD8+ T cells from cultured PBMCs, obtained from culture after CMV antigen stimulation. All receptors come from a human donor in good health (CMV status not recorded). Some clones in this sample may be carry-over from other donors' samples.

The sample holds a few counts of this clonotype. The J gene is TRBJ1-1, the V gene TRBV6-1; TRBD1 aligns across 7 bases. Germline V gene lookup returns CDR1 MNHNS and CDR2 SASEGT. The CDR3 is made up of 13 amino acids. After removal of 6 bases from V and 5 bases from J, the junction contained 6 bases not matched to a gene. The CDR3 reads CASRTGIGTEAFF. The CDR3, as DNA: TGTGCCAGCAGGACAGGGATTGGGACTGAAGCTTTCTTT.

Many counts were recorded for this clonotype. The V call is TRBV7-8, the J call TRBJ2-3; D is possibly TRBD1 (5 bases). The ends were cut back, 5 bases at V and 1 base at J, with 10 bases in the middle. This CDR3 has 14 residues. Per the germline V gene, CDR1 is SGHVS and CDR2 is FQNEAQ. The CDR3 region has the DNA TGTGCCAGCAGCCAGCTGACAGGCACAGATACGCAGTATTTT. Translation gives CASSQLTGTDTQYF.

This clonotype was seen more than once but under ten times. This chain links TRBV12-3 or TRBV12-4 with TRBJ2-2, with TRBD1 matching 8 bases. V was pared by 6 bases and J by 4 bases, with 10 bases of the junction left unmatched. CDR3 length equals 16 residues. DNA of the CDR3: TGTGCCAGCAGGGCGGGACAGGTCTTTCCCACCGGGGAGCTGTTTTTT. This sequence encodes CASRAGQVFPTGELFF.

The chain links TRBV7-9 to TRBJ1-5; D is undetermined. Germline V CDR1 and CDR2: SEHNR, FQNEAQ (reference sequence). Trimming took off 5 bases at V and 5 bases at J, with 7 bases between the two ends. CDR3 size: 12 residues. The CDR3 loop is CASSGSYQPQHF. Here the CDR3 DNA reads TGTGCCAGCAGCGGGAGCTATCAGCCCCAGCATTTT.

CDR3 bases: TGCGCCAGCAGCCAAGAAATGCGAGGCACTGAAGCTTTCTTT. The encoded protein is CASSQEMRGTEAFF. The V call is TRBV4-1, the J call TRBJ1-1; D is ambiguous. The CDR3 runs 14 residues. In germline, CDR1 is MGHRA, CDR2 YSYEKL. With 0 bases removed from V and 4 bases from J, the gap between germline ends came to 9 bases.

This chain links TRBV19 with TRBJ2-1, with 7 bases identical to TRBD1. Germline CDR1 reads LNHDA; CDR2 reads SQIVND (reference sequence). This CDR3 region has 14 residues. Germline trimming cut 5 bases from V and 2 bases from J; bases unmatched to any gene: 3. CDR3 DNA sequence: TGTGCCAGTAGTCCCGGGACAGCCTACAATGAGCAGTTCTTC. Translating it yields CASSPGTAYNEQFF.